The 25 T cell receptor beta chains listed next were all sequenced from one sample in a study of blood T cells in healthy people across ages. Alongside a J-beta primer mix, a sample-barcoded 5' primer served in a second PCR lasting roughly 6 to 11 cycles. Each CDR3 protein gets one entry after TCRdb re-called the 5' RACE reads with MiXCR. In the table there are about 400,000 distinct CDR3 sequences, approximately 52% of which are singletons. Specimen: blood. These receptors came from a man aged 55 to 70 in good health.

The chain combines TRBV20-1 with TRBJ1-6; possibly TRBD1 for D (5 bases). Trimming left V 6 bases short and J 6 bases short, with 18 bases between. The CDR3 is 15 amino acids. Per germline, CDR1 DFQATT and CDR2 SNEGSKA (reference sequence). The CDR3 region is CSAERGGAPNSPLHF. As DNA, the CDR3 is TGCAGTGCAGAAAGGGGAGGGGCGCCTAATTCACCCCTCCACTTT.

The chain recombines TRBV7-9 with TRBJ2-1; 8 bases match TRBD1. CDR3 length: 16 residues. V lost 5 bases to trimming and J lost 10 bases; unmatched junction nucleotides: 16. Germline V lookup: CDR1 SEHNR, CDR2 FQNEAQ (reference sequence). CDR3 coding DNA: TGTGCCAGCAGCCTTCGGGACAGGCTTTTTTACTACGAGCAGTTCTTC. Translating gives CASSLRDRLFYYEQFF.

The table lists this clonotype with a few counts. V and J are TRBV20-1 and TRBJ2-1; possibly TRBD2 for D (6 bases). Germline CDR1 and CDR2: DFQATT and SNEGSKA (reference sequence). The CDR3 totals 17 residues. Trimming removed 2 bases from V and 1 base from J, with 18 bases in between. Here the CDR3 reads CSARNLGGLSSYNEQFF. CDR3 DNA sequence: TGCAGTGCTAGAAATCTAGGAGGGTTGAGTTCCTACAATGAGCAGTTCTTC.

The chain couples TRBV29-1 to TRBJ1-2; TRBD1 matches at 7 bases. Germline values: CDR1 SQVTM, CDR2 ANQGSEA. J lost 7 bases, V lost 2 bases, and 4 bases had no gene match. The CDR3 is 12 amino acids. The CDR3 nucleotides are TGCAGCGTTGAAAACAACAGGGGTGGCTACACCTTC. Its translation: CSVENNRGGYTF.

This clonotype was seen more than once but under ten times. V usage is TRBV12-3 or TRBV12-4 and J usage is TRBJ2-7; D gene uncertain. The V end was cut by 2 bases, the J end by 4 bases, with 6 bases between. The CDR3 is 12 amino acids. The CDR3 protein is CASSLRNYEQYF. CDR3 coding DNA: TGTGCCAGCAGTTTACGGAATTACGAGCAGTACTTC.

The V call is TRBV20-1, the J call TRBJ2-5, with D perhaps TRBD1 or TRBD2 (5 bases each). The CDR3 has 13 amino acids. Trimming left V 5 bases short and J 4 bases short, with 14 bases between. Germline loops: CDR1 DFQATT, CDR2 SNEGSKA (reference sequence). The CDR3 sequence is CSAPPGARETQYF. In DNA form, the CDR3 reads TGCAGTGCTCCTCCCGGGGCCAGAGAGACCCAGTACTTC.

This chain links TRBV7-9 with TRBJ1-2; D ambiguous. The CDR3 totals 14 residues. The germline V and J ends were trimmed by 2 bases and 6 bases, with 13 bases remaining between them. CDR1 SEHNR and CDR2 FQNEAQ come from the germline V gene (reference sequence). This CDR3 reads CASSLMGAANGYTF. The CDR3 nucleotides read TGTGCCAGCAGCTTAATGGGAGCGGCTAATGGCTACACCTTC.

The chain combines TRBV29-1 with TRBJ2-1, with TRBD2 identical over 11 bases. V lost 6 bases to trimming and J lost 3 bases; unmatched junction nucleotides: 10. Germline CDR1 SQVTM, CDR2 ANQGSEA. This CDR3 is 16 amino acids long. The CDR3 loop reads CSVGRGTSGSYNEQFF. CDR3 coding DNA: TGCAGCGTGGGGAGGGGTACTAGCGGGAGCTACAATGAGCAGTTCTTC.

The V call is TRBV6-2 or TRBV6-3, the J call TRBJ2-4, with 8 bases aligning to TRBD2. CDR1 is MNHEY and CDR2 is SVGEGT in the germline V gene. The CDR3 is 13 residues long. With 5 bases clipped from V and 7 bases from J, the junction kept 4 bases outside the gene matches. The chain's CDR3 is CASSKAGGNIQYF. The CDR3 DNA reads as TGTGCCAGCAGTAAGGCGGGAGGCAACATTCAGTACTTC.

V and J are TRBV20-1 and TRBJ1-2; D not resolved. Trimming removed 3 bases from V and 7 bases from J, with 15 bases in between. The CDR3 totals 13 residues. Germline V lookup: CDR1 DFQATT, CDR2 SNEGSKA (reference sequence). The CDR3 is CSASPGYRCGYTF. The CDR3 DNA follows: TGCAGTGCTAGTCCGGGTTATAGGTGTGGCTACACCTTC.

This clonotype turned up a few times. This chain links TRBV20-1 with TRBJ1-2; 7 bases are shared with TRBD1. The V gene's germline CDR1 is DFQATT and CDR2 SNEGSKA (reference sequence). The CDR3 totals 12 residues. With 6 bases clipped from V and 4 bases from J, the junction kept 5 bases outside the gene matches. In nucleotides, the CDR3 is TGCAGTGCAACGGACAGGAGCTATGGCTACACCTTC. It is translated as CSATDRSYGYTF.

J is TRBJ2-7 and V is TRBV14; D possibly corresponds to TRBD2 (5 bases). The CDR3 runs to 15 residues. Germline CDR1 reads SGHDN; CDR2 reads FVKESK. Trimming shortened V by 0 bases and J by 6 bases, and 15 bases separated the two germline ends. The CDR3 sequence is CASSQDLGVLGEQYF. DNA for the CDR3: TGTGCCAGCAGCCAAGATCTCGGGGTTTTGGGCGAGCAGTACTTC.

This sequence joins TRBV12-3 or TRBV12-4 and TRBJ2-1; tentatively, D is TRBD2 (5 bases). This CDR3 comprises 14 residues. Trimming stripped 1 base from V and 5 bases from J, with 9 bases between. The CDR3 DNA reads as TGTGCCAGCAGTTTAGGACGGAGGCACAATGAGCAGTTCTTC. It encodes CASSLGRRHNEQFF.

The chain couples TRBV12-3 or TRBV12-4 to TRBJ2-7; D may match TRBD1 or TRBD2 (5 bases each). The V and J ends lost 5 bases and 1 base respectively, with 15 bases between them. This CDR3 contains 15 residues. DNA for the CDR3: TGTGCCAGCAGTCCGGGACCAGCGAGGTCCTACGAGCAGTACTTC. It codes for CASSPGPARSYEQYF.

This clonotype was seen a few times. The chain joins TRBV29-1 to TRBJ1-2; 10 bases match TRBD1. The trim removed 1 base at V and 8 bases at J, leaving 4 bases unmatched. Looked up from germline, CDR1 is SQVTM and CDR2 is ANQGSEA. The CDR3 runs 13 residues. The CDR3 protein is CSVEGQGAEGYTF. CDR3 nucleotide sequence: TGCAGCGTTGAAGGACAGGGGGCGGAAGGCTACACCTTC.

The rearrangement joins TRBV12-5 to TRBJ2-2; TRBD2 might be the D (6 bases). V lost 6 bases, J lost 4 bases, and 15 bases lay in between. Germline-derived CDR1 and CDR2 are LGHNT and FRNRAP. The CDR3 runs to 15 residues. The CDR3 nucleotides are TGTGCTAGTGGCTATGGAGGGGTGAGCACCGGGGAGCTGTTTTTT. Translating gives CASGYGGVSTGELFF.

This chain joins TRBV6-4 and TRBJ2-1; 9 nucleotides match TRBD1. Gene TRBJ2-7 matches the end of the DNA better, so the J call may be wrong. Germline values: CDR1 MRHNA, CDR2 SNTAGT. The CDR3 extends over 16 amino acids. CDR3: CASSESPGQGINEQYF. DNA of the CDR3: TGTGCCAGCAGTGAGTCCCCGGGACAGGGAATCAATGAGCAGTACTTC.

The table lists this clonotype with many counts. The V call is TRBV20-1, the J call TRBJ2-3, with TRBD2 matching 10 bases. The length of the CDR3 is 13 residues. The V gene's germline CDR1 is DFQATT and CDR2 SNEGSKA (reference sequence). The CDR3 region is CKLSGGAGDTQYF. The DNA for the CDR3 is TGCAAACTAAGCGGGGGGGCAGGGGATACGCAGTATTTT.

The gene calls are TRBV5-6 and TRBJ1-1; D is unresolved. V lost 0 bases and J lost 1, with 10 bases in between. The CDR3 totals 15 residues. Germline CDR1 reads SGHDT; CDR2 reads YYEEEE. The CDR3 nucleotides are TGTGCCAGCAGCTTGGCCTTGGTGGGGAACACTGAAGCTTTCTTT. This gives the protein CASSLALVGNTEAFF.

J is TRBJ1-5 and V is TRBV7-2, with D possibly being TRBD1 (5 bases). Germline CDR1 reads SGHTA; CDR2 reads FQGNSA. This CDR3 spans 15 amino acids. Trimming took off 2 bases at V and 3 bases at J, with 11 bases between the two ends. CDR3 sequence reads: CASSLQGALNQPQHF. In nucleotides, the CDR3 is TGTGCCAGCAGCTTACAGGGAGCCCTCAATCAGCCCCAGCATTTT. Using reference TRBV7-2 and TRBJ1-5 for the parts outside the CDR3, the full variable domain is GAGVSQSPSNKVTEKGKDVELRCDPISGHTALYWYRQSLGQGLEFLIYFQGNSAPDKSGLPSDRFSAERTGGSVSTLTIQRTQQEDSAVYLCASSLQGALNQPQHFGDGTRLSIL.

This clonotype was picked up a small number of times. V is TRBV19 and J is TRBJ1-5, with unresolved D. CDR3 size: 14 residues. Germline V lookup: CDR1 LNHDA, CDR2 SQIVND (reference sequence). Trimming took off 3 bases at V and 5 bases at J, with 11 bases between the two ends. CDR3 nucleotide sequence: TGTGCCAGTAGTATGGTCCAGGAGTATCAGCCCCAGCATTTT. Translated: CASSMVQEYQPQHF.

This clonotype was seen only once. The chain employs TRBV28 and TRBJ2-5; 7 nucleotides match TRBD2. The junction had 5 bases not matched to a gene; V was cut back by 3 bases and J by 4 bases. CDR3 length equals 14 residues. Germline V gene lookup returns CDR1 MDHEN and CDR2 SYDVKM. In DNA form, the CDR3 reads TGTGCCAGCAGTTTGGGGACTAAAGGAGAGACCCAGTACTTC. It translates to CASSLGTKGETQYF.

This clonotype was picked up a small number of times. The chain employs TRBV9 and TRBJ2-2; D unresolved. Germline loops: CDR1 SGDLS, CDR2 YYNGEE. The CDR3 has 15 residues. The V gene lost 0 bases and the J gene lost 7 bases, with 13 bases spanning the gap. The CDR3 region has the DNA TGTGCCAGCAGCGTAGGCAGCGATCCGATCGGGGAGCTGTTTTTT. Its translation: CASSVGSDPIGELFF.

The J gene is TRBJ1-1, the V gene TRBV11-2; a possible D gene is TRBD1 (5 bases). Germline V gene lookup returns CDR1 SGHAT and CDR2 FQNNGV. The germline V and J ends were trimmed by 1 base and 0 bases, with 15 bases remaining between them. CDR3 length: 17 residues. CDR3 in DNA: TGTGCCAGCAGCTTAGTGGGGGTAGAAAGAGTGAACACTGAAGCTTTCTTT. Its protein product is CASSLVGVERVNTEAFF.

The rearrangement uses TRBV5-6 and TRBJ2-1; D uncertain. The germline V and J ends were trimmed by 3 bases and 7 bases, with 8 bases remaining between them. CDR3 length: 12 amino acids. CDR1 SGHDT and CDR2 YYEEEE come from the germline V gene. The CDR3 nucleotides read TGTGCCAGCAGCTGGTTCGGGAATGAGCAGTTCTTC. Protein product: CASSWFGNEQFF.